This passage covers 9 T cell receptor beta chains from one sample sequenced in a study of blood T cells in healthy people across ages. Primers used in a second PCR of roughly 6 to 12 cycles were a sample-barcoded 5' primer and a J-beta primer mix. One entry per CDR3 protein, called by TCRdb with MiXCR from the 5' RACE reads. The sample consists of about 1.1 million distinct CDR3 sequences, around two fifths of them appearing once. The sequencing input was blood. These receptor sequences come from a man aged 18 to 30 in good health.

Only a few counts were recorded for this clonotype. The chain uses TRBV6-2 or TRBV6-3 and TRBJ2-7; D uncertain. Germline V CDR1 and CDR2: MNHEY, SVGEGT. This CDR3 spans 13 amino acids. With 6 bases removed from V and 3 bases from J, the gap between germline ends came to 12 bases. In nucleotides, the CDR3 is TGTGCCAGCAGCCGAGACATGCACTACGAGCAGTACTTC. This encodes CASSRDMHYEQYF.

The chain has TRBV6-6 and TRBJ1-5, with D unresolved. The CDR3 runs to 15 residues. Germline V gene lookup returns CDR1 MNHNY and CDR2 SVGAGI (reference sequence). The V end was cut by 7 bases, the J end by 3 bases, with 16 bases between. The CDR3 DNA follows: TGTGCCAGCACCACGGGTCCGAGGGTCAATCAGCCCCAGCATTTT. Its translation: CASTTGPRVNQPQHF.

Here the CDR3 reads CSARPLETWVNEQFF. CDR3 nucleotide sequence: TGCAGTGCTAGGCCTCTGGAGACTTGGGTAAATGAGCAGTTCTTC. The chain joins TRBV20-1 to TRBJ2-1; D is uncertain. V lost 3 bases to trimming and J lost 7 bases, with 19 bases between them. CDR3 length equals 15 residues. Germline values: CDR1 DFQATT, CDR2 SNEGSKA (reference sequence).

This clonotype was seen only once. The chain employs TRBV20-1 and TRBJ1-5, with TRBD1 identical over 7 bases. J gave up 7 bases and V 5 bases, and 5 bases lay outside the gene matches. Germline V gene data show CDR1 as DFQATT and CDR2 as SNEGSKA (reference sequence). This CDR3 spans 12 amino acids. The CDR3 here is CSAVQGDQPQHF. The CDR3 DNA reads TGCAGTGCTGTCCAGGGGGACCAGCCCCAGCATTTT.

With regard to this clonotype: Lacking the conserved final phenylalanine or tryptophan, this CDR3 likely reflects a read error. J is TRBJ1-2 and V is TRBV2, with D hard to call. CDR3 length: 16 residues. V lost 5 bases and J 0 bases, leaving 16 bases between the germline ends. Germline V gene sequence: CDR1 SNHLY, CDR2 FYNNEI. The CDR3 nucleotides read TGTGCCAGCAGTCTTACAGATCAAAGTACTAACTATGGCTACACCTCC. Amino acids: CASSLTDQSTNYGYTS.

The rearrangement uses TRBV6-5 and TRBJ2-5; TRBD2 agrees at 13 bases. The CDR3 contains 16 residues. In germline, CDR1 is MNHEY, CDR2 SVGAGI. V lost 6 bases, J lost 2 bases, and 6 bases stayed unmatched. As DNA, the CDR3 is TGTGCCAGCAGCGACCGGACTAGCGGGGGACAAGAGACCCAGTACTTC. Protein sequence: CASSDRTSGGQETQYF.

In DNA form, the CDR3 reads TGTGCCAGCAGCTCGGTCCGGGACAGATCCTACGAGCAGTACTTC. It is translated as CASSSVRDRSYEQYF. The genes are TRBV7-6 and TRBJ2-5; 7 bases match TRBD1. Matching the DNA end better, TRBJ2-7 makes the J call doubtful. This CDR3 comprises 15 residues. In germline, CDR1 is SGHVS, CDR2 FNYEAQ.

This chain joins TRBV19 and TRBJ2-3, with 10 nucleotides matching TRBD1. Trimming removed 5 bases from V and 0 bases from J; junction bases left unmatched: 5. Germline CDR1 LNHDA, CDR2 SQIVND (reference sequence). The CDR3 sequence is 16 residues long. The DNA of the CDR3 is TGTGCCAGTAGTTCGGGACAGGGGTACAGCACAGATACGCAGTATTTT. As protein: CASSSGQGYSTDTQYF. The variable domain in full, with the rest retrieved from reference TRBV19 and TRBJ2-3, is DGGITQSPKYLFRKEGQNVTLSCEQNLNHDAMYWYRQDPGQGLRLIYYSQIVNDFQKGDIAEGYSVSREKKESFPLTVTSAQKNPTAFYLCASSSGQGYSTDTQYFGPGTRLTVL.

This clonotype has just a few counts. The chain has TRBV12-3 or TRBV12-4 and TRBJ2-3, with 10 bases matching TRBD1. V dropped 7 bases and J dropped 5; count of bases not matched to a gene: 9. The CDR3 runs to 15 residues. CDR3 nucleotides: TGTGCCAGCATACGACAGGGGGCTCGAGGAGATACGCAGTATTTT. This codes for CASIRQGARGDTQYF.